This TCR beta chain is drawn from a study of T cells after yellow fever vaccination. Study summary: SMART-Seq v4 Ultra Low Input served to prepare low-cell-number fractions. General observations from the study: Faster peaking, at day 5 versus 15, marked a secondary response that was weaker.

Comments on this clonotype: Its specificity is unknown.

TCRdb itself ran the 5' RACE reads through MiXCR, one entry per CDR3 protein. The sample includes about 210,000 distinct CDR3 sequences, approximately 3.3% of them seen just once. Between the trimmed V and J ends, which lost 5 bases and 7 bases, there was a span of 20 bases. CDR3 size: 15 residues. Per the germline V gene, CDR1 is LNHNV and CDR2 is YYDKDF (reference sequence). The sequencing used CD4+ T cells sorted from PBMCs, collected 10 days after the yellow fever booster vaccination. The source is a man aged 18 to 30 who received the YFV17D yellow fever vaccine. The chain is built from TRBV15 and TRBJ2-5; the D call may be TRBD1 or TRBD2 (5 bases each). The CDR3 loop is CATSDRDLKLRTQYF. The CDR3 DNA reads TGTGCCACCAGCGATCGGGACCTTAAACTTCGGACCCAGTACTTC. The full variable domain, in which reference TRBV15 and TRBJ2-5 provide the parts outside the CDR3, is DAMVIQNPRYQVTQFGKPVTLSCSQTLNHNVMYWYQQKSSQAPKLLFHYYDKDFNNEADTPDNFQSRRPNTSFCFLDIRSPGLGDTAMYLCATSDRDLKLRTQYFGPGTRLLVL.